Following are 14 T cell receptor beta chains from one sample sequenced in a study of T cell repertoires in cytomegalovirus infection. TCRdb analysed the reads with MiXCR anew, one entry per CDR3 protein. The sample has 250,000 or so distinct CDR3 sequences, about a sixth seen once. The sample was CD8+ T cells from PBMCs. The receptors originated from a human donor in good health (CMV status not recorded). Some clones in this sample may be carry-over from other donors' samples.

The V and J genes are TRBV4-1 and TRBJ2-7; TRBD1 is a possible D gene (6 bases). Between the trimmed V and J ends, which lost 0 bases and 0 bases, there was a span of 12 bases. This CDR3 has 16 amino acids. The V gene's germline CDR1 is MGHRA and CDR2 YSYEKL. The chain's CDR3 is CASSQDLGASSYEQYF. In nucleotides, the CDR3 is TGCGCCAGCAGCCAAGATCTGGGGGCAAGCTCCTACGAGCAGTACTTC.

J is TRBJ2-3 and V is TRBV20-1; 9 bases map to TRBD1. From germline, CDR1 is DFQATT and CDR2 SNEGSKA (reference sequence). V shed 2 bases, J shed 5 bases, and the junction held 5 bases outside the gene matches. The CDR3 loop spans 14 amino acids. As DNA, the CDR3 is TGCAGTGCTAGAAACAGGGGGCGCGAAGATACGCAGTATTTT. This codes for CSARNRGREDTQYF.

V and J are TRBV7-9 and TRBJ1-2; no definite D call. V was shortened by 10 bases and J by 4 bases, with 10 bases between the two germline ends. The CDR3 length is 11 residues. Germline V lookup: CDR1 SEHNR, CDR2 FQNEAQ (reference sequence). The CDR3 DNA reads TGTGCCACAGCGGGGAGCTATGGCTACACCTTC. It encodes CATAGSYGYTF.

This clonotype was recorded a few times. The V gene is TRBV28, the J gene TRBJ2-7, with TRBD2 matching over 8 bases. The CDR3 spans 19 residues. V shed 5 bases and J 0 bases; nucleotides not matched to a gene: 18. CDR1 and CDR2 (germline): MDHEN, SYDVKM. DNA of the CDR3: TGTGCCAGCAGTAGGGTAGCGGGGTCCGCCGCCTCCGGCTCCTACGAGCAGTACTTC. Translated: CASSRVAGSAASGSYEQYF.

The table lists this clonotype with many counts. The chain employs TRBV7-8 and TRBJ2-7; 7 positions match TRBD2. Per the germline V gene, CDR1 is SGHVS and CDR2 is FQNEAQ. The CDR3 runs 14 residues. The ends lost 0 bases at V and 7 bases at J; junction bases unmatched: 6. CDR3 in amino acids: CASSLAGGETEQYF. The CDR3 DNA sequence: TGTGCCAGCAGCTTAGCGGGGGGGGAAACAGAGCAGTACTTC. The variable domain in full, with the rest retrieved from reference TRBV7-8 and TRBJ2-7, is GAGVSQSPRYKVAKRGQDVALRCDPISGHVSLFWYQQALGQGPEFLTYFQNEAQLDKSGLPSDRFFAERPEGSVSTLKIQRTQQEDSAVYLCASSLAGGETEQYFGPGTRLTVT.

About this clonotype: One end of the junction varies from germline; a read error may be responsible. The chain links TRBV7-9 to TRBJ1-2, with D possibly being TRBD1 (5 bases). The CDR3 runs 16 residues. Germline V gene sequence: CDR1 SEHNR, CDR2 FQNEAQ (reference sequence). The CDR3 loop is CTSSAGPTFGHYGYTF. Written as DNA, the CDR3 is TGTACCAGCAGCGCGGGACCGACTTTTGGACACTATGGCTACACCTTC.

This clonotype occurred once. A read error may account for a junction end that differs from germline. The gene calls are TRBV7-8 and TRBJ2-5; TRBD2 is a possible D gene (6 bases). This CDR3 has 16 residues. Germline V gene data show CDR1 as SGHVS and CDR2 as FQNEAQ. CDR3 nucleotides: TGTGTCAGCAGCTTAAGCGGGCTGGGTCCCCAAGAGACCCAGTACTTC. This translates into CVSSLSGLGPQETQYF. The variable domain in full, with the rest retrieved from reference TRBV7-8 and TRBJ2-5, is GAGVSQSPRYKVAKRGQDVALRCDPISGHVSLFWYQQALGQGPEFLTYFQNEAQLDKSGLPSDRFFAERPEGSVSTLKIQRTQQEDSAVYLCVSSLSGLGPQETQYFGPGTRLLVL.

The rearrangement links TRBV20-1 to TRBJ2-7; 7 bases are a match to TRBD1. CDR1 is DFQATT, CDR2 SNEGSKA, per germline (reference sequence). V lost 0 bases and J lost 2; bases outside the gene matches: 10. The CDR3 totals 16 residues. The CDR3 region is CSAREVGQVLAYEQYF. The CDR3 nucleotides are TGCAGTGCTAGAGAGGTCGGACAGGTTCTGGCCTACGAGCAGTACTTC.

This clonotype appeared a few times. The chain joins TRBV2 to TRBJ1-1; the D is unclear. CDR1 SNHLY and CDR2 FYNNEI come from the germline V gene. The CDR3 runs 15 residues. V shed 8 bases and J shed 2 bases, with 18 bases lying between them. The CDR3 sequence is CASLRGRSSNTEAFF. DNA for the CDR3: TGTGCCAGCCTCCGAGGGCGCAGCTCTAACACTGAAGCTTTCTTT.

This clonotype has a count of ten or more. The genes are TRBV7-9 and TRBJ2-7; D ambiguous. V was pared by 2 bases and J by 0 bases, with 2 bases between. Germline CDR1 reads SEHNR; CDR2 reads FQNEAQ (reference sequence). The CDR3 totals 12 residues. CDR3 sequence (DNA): TGTGCCAGCAGCTTAACCTCCTACGAGCAGTACTTC. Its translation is CASSLTSYEQYF.

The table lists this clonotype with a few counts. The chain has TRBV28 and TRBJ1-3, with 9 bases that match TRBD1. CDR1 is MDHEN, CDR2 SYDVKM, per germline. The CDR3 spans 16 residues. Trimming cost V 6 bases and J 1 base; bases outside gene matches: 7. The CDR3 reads CASSPGTGWSGNTIYF. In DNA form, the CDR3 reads TGTGCCAGCAGCCCCGGGACAGGGTGGTCTGGAAACACCATATATTTT.

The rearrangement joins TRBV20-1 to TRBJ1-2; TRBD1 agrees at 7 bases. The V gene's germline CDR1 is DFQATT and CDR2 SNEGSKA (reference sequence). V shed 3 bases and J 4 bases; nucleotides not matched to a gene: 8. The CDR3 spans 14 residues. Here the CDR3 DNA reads TGCAGTGCTAGGTACAGGGGCAACTCCTATGGCTACACCTTC. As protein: CSARYRGNSYGYTF.

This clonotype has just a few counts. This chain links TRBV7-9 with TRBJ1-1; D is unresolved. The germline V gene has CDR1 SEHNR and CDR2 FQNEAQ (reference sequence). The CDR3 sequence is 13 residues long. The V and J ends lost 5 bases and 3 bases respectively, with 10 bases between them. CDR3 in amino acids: CASSPEGYTEAFF. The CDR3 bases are TGTGCCAGCAGCCCAGAGGGCTACACTGAAGCTTTCTTT.

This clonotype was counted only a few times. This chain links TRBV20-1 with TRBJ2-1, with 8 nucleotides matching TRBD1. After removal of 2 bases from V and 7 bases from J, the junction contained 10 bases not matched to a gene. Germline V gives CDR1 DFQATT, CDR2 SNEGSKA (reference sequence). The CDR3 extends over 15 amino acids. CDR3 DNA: TGCAGTGCTAGAAGTGACAGGGGTATCGGGAATGAGCAGTTCTTC. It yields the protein CSARSDRGIGNEQFF.